This entry describes one T cell receptor (beta chain). What it binds is not known. The sample comes from a study of cytomegalovirus exposure and HLA in healthy donors. Turning to the study itself: HLA-typed donors were the source of about 81 million unique TCRs held in an early data release.

This CDR3 region has 15 residues. Germline loops: CDR1 MGHDK, CDR2 SYGVNS. Unmatched junction bases numbered 7, after V lost 5 bases and J lost 5 bases. Study-wide findings and caveats: A later analysis found most CMV-associated TCR beta chains apparently HLA-restricted.

The PCR made use of 60 Vbeta and 13 Jbeta primers. The repertoire was sequenced with immunoSEQ multiplex PCR; TCRdb's copy has only in-frame clones and lacks some. The data hold around 150,000 clones, with around 76% observed a single time. J is TRBJ2-2 and V is TRBV25-1; 8 nucleotides agree with TRBD1. The sequenced sample was PBMCs. This TCR was sampled from a male donor in good health and CMV-seronegative. DNA for the CDR3: TGTGCCAGCAGTAAAACAGGGGGTTCGACCGGGGAGCTGTTTTTT. This sequence encodes CASSKTGGSTGELFF.